This T cell receptor beta chain originates from a study of cytomegalovirus exposure and HLA in healthy donors. Comments on this clone: The antigen is unknown.

The study's findings and limits: In vitro experiments confirmed that a few CMV-associated chains were specific for CMV antigens.

The PCR used 60 Vbeta and 13 Jbeta primers. Method: immunoSEQ multiplex PCR; TCRdb's copy keeps in-frame clones and lacks some. Here the sample spans about 160,000 clones, 75% to 85% being singletons. The sequenced sample was PBMCs. This TCR was sampled from a man aged 25-40 years in good health and CMV-seronegative.

The CDR3: CASSLRGSWHEQFF. As DNA, the CDR3 is TGTGCCAGCAGCTTGAGGGGTAGTTGGCATGAGCAGTTCTTC. The chain uses TRBV5-6 and TRBJ2-1, with D possibly being TRBD1 (5 bases). The V and J ends lost 1 base and 8 bases respectively, with 13 bases between them. CDR3 size: 14 residues. Germline V gene lookup returns CDR1 SGHDT and CDR2 YYEEEE.